One sample yielded the 2 T cell receptor beta chains listed below, sequenced in a study of CD8+ T cells in alopecia areata. Following extraction, RNA underwent reverse transcription to cDNA, which served as the sequencing template. Clones were sequenced by immunoSEQ multiplex PCR, and TCRdb holds only the in-frame ones, with some missing. The table shows some 240,000 clones, with 57% occurring only once. The sample in question was CD4+ T cells sorted from blood, obtained at week 0. The origin of the receptors is a human donor with alopecia areata.

The chain employs TRBV29-1 and TRBJ2-7; D might be TRBD1 or TRBD2, each matching 5 bases. The length of the CDR3 is 12 residues. V was clipped by 6 bases and J by 3 bases, with 12 bases between them. CDR1 and CDR2 (germline): SQVTM, ANQGSEA. CDR3 loop: CSVEGTGYEQYF. The CDR3 bases are TGCAGCGTAGAGGGGACGGGCTACGAGCAGTACTTC.

J is TRBJ1-1 and V is TRBV6-5; no reliable D call. The CDR3 is 15 residues long. The germline V gene encodes CDR1 MNHEY and CDR2 SVGAGI. The V end lost 2 bases, the J end lost 1 base, and 11 bases lay between the germline ends. CDR3 protein: CASSYASRGNTEAFF. CDR3 coding DNA: TGTGCCAGCAGTTACGCGAGTCGTGGGAACACTGAAGCTTTCTTT.